This T cell receptor (beta chain) emerged from a study of vaccination and CD4 T cells after COVID-19. In the study overall: According to the study, participants were given two doses of BNT162b2 or mRNA-1273 vaccine. Blood was drawn a median around 72 days post second dose, range 14 to 241. Broader study findings: Convalescent patients had 304 of 307 vaccine-specific clones showing spike mono-reactivity.

The CDR3 has 16 residues. Looked up from germline, CDR1 is MNHEY and CDR2 is SMNVEV (reference sequence). J was trimmed by 5 bases and V by 7 bases; bases with no gene match: 14. This clonotype was seen a handful of times. Its cognate antigen is unknown. Each CDR3 protein is one row after TCRdb ran MiXCR on the PCR reads. The sample contains about 33,000 distinct CDR3 sequences, around 39% of which appear only once. Stated time point: late sampling 161 to 241 days after vaccination in a few convalescent patients. This material consisted of CD4+ T cells from blood, taken about 7 months after SARS-CoV-2 vaccination. The chain has TRBV27 and TRBJ2-5; 9 bases align to TRBD2. This receptor was obtained from a human donor who had recovered from COVID-19. Here the CDR3 DNA reads TGTGCCAGCATGAGTTTAGCGGGAGCCAAAGGGGAGACCCAGTACTTC. It encodes CASMSLAGAKGETQYF.